The rows below give T cell receptor beta chains drawn from one sample of a study of vaccination and CD4 T cells after COVID-19. TCRdb ran MiXCR on the PCR reads and lists one entry per CDR3 protein. The table includes under 30,000 distinct CDR3 sequences, around 49% detected once. Material: CD4+ T cells from blood, obtained about 7 months after SARS-CoV-2 vaccination. Every receptor here comes from a human donor who had recovered from COVID-19. CDR3s include the opening cysteine and the closing phenylalanine or tryptophan. A D gene is named only where the DNA matches it firmly. The size field is filled for only some rows; it gives once, few, many or a size class.

J: TRBJ2-7; V: TRBV19; size: NA; D: TRBD1; DNA: TGTGCCAGTAGTACCCAGACCGGGACAGGGGACGAGCAGTACTTC; CDR3: CASSTQTGTGDEQYF
J: TRBJ1-1; V: TRBV5-1; size: NA; D: TRBD1; DNA: TGCGCCAGCAGTCCGTTGACAGGGGCCAAGAACACTGAAGCTTTCTTT; CDR3: CASSPLTGAKNTEAFF
J: TRBJ2-3; V: TRBV20-1; size: few; D: NA; DNA: TGCAGTGCTCCGGACAACACAGATACGCAGTATTTT; CDR3: CSAPDNTDTQYF
J: TRBJ2-4; V: TRBV28; size: NA; D: TRBD2; DNA: TGTGCCGCTGGGACTACCCAAAACATTCAGTACTTC; CDR3: CAAGTTQNIQYF
J: TRBJ1-1; V: TRBV6-2/TRBV6-3; size: NA; D: NA; DNA: TGTGCCAGCAGGGGCCCTGGGAGCAACACTGAAGCTTTCTTT; CDR3: CASRGPGSNTEAFF
J: TRBJ2-1; V: TRBV28; size: NA; D: NA; DNA: TGTGCCAGCAGTCGTGGACGGACCGGCCGAATGTACAATGAGCAGTTCTTC; CDR3: CASSRGRTGRMYNEQFF
J: TRBJ2-1; V: TRBV7-9; size: NA; D: NA; DNA: TGTGCCAGCAGCCCCCCCGCCTCCTACAATGAGCAGTTCTTC; CDR3: CASSPPASYNEQFF
J: TRBJ2-5; V: TRBV7-2; size: NA; D: NA; DNA: TGTGCCAGCAGCTTGGTCTTCCAAGAGACCCAGTACTTC; CDR3: CASSLVFQETQYF
J: TRBJ2-1; V: TRBV20-1; size: NA; D: TRBD2; DNA: TGCAGTGCTAGCACTAGCGAAGAGCAGTTCTTC; CDR3: CSASTSEEQFF
J: TRBJ1-1; V: TRBV6-1; size: NA; D: NA; DNA: TGTGCCAGCAGTGTATCCTGGGGCAGGGTAGCTTTCTTT; CDR3: CASSVSWGRVAFF
J: TRBJ2-6; V: TRBV7-9; size: NA; D: TRBD1; DNA: TGTGCCAGCAGCTTAACCGGAGTGGACAGGACGCCCTCTGGGGCCAACGTCCTGACTTTC; CDR3: CASSLTGVDRTPSGANVLTF
J: TRBJ2-7; V: TRBV27; size: NA; D: TRBD1; DNA: TGTGCCAGCAGTAAGGCAGGGGGTGCCTACGAGCAGTACTTC; CDR3: CASSKAGGAYEQYF
J: TRBJ2-2; V: TRBV7-8; size: NA; D: NA; DNA: TGTGCCAGCGCCACATACACCGGGGAGCTGTTTTTT; CDR3: CASATYTGELFF
J: TRBJ2-3; V: TRBV20-1; size: NA; D: NA; DNA: TGCAGTGCTAGAGACCCCGTCCCAGATACGCAGTATTTT; CDR3: CSARDPVPDTQYF
J: TRBJ1-6; V: TRBV7-3; size: NA; D: TRBD1; DNA: TGTGCCAGCAGCTCTACAGGGGGCAGGAGAAGTTCACCCCTCCACTTT; CDR3: CASSSTGGRRSSPLHF
J: TRBJ2-5; V: TRBV19; size: NA; D: NA; DNA: TGTGCCAGTAGTATAGACGACAGGGGAGGGTGGGAGACCCAGTACTTC; CDR3: CASSIDDRGGWETQYF
J: TRBJ2-1; V: TRBV20-1; size: NA; D: NA; DNA: TGCAGTGCTAGTCAGGACTCCTACAATGAGCAGTTCTTC; CDR3: CSASQDSYNEQFF
J: TRBJ1-6; V: TRBV7-2; size: few; D: NA; DNA: TGTGCCAGCAGCTTAGGCCTAGAAATCAATTCACCCCTCCACTTT; CDR3: CASSLGLEINSPLHF
J: TRBJ2-1; V: TRBV27; size: NA; D: NA; DNA: TGTGCCAGCAGCAGCGGAGTGCTTCGTAATGAGCAGTTCTTC; CDR3: CASSSGVLRNEQFF
J: TRBJ2-1; V: TRBV20-1; size: NA; D: TRBD2; DNA: TGCAGTGCTAGAGTAACTAGCGGAAGTAACAATGAGCAGTTCTTC; CDR3: CSARVTSGSNNEQFF
J: TRBJ2-2; V: TRBV6-4; size: NA; D: TRBD2; DNA: TGTGCCAGCAGTTTAGCGGGAGCCAGCAGCGGGGAGCTGTTTTTT; CDR3: CASSLAGASSGELFF
J: TRBJ2-5; V: TRBV2; size: NA; D: NA; DNA: TGTGCCAGCAGTGTCGGAGAGACCCAGTACTTC; CDR3: CASSVGETQYF
J: TRBJ1-2; V: TRBV4-1; size: few; D: NA; DNA: TGCGCCAGCAGCCAAGATCAACCATTGGGCTATGGCTACACCTTC; CDR3: CASSQDQPLGYGYTF
J: TRBJ2-7; V: TRBV28; size: NA; D: TRBD2; DNA: TGTGCCAGCAGTTTAACCGGGACTAGCGGGAGGGCCTACGAGCAGTACTTC; CDR3: CASSLTGTSGRAYEQYF
J: TRBJ2-7; V: TRBV6-5; size: NA; D: TRBD2; DNA: TGTGCCAGCAGTTACACTAGCGGGAGCTACGAGCAGTACTTC; CDR3: CASSYTSGSYEQYF
J: TRBJ2-3; V: TRBV28; size: few; D: TRBD1; DNA: TGTGCCAGCAGCCAAACAGGGGGCGGTTATACGCAGTATTTT; CDR3: CASSQTGGGYTQYF
J: TRBJ1-5; V: TRBV28; size: NA; D: NA; DNA: TGTGCCACCTCCGCCGCAGGGCCCCAGCATTTT; CDR3: CATSAAGPQHF
J: TRBJ2-7; V: TRBV28; size: NA; D: NA; DNA: TGTGCCAGCAGTTTGGTCCAGCACTACGAGCAGTACTTC; CDR3: CASSLVQHYEQYF
J: TRBJ2-5; V: TRBV20-1; size: NA; D: TRBD2; DNA: TGCAGTGCTGGACTAGCGGGAGGAAAGACCCAGTACTTC; CDR3: CSAGLAGGKTQYF
J: TRBJ2-1; V: TRBV27; size: NA; D: NA; DNA: TGTGCCAGCAGCCCTACTAGCCGCCGCGGCTCCCACAATGAGCAGTTCTTC; CDR3: CASSPTSRRGSHNEQFF
J: TRBJ2-7; V: TRBV6-5; size: NA; D: TRBD2; DNA: TGTGCCAGCAGTTACGCCGGGACTAGCTCCTACGAGCAGTACTTC; CDR3: CASSYAGTSSYEQYF
J: TRBJ2-1; V: TRBV4-3; size: NA; D: NA; DNA: TGCGCCAGCAGCCAAGACCCCGGACTACCATCCGTCTTCTCCTACAATGAGCAGTTCTTC; CDR3: CASSQDPGLPSVFSYNEQFF
J: TRBJ1-6; V: TRBV11-2; size: NA; D: TRBD1; DNA: TGTGCCAGCACCCAAAGACAGGGGAAATCACCCCTCCACTTT; CDR3: CASTQRQGKSPLHF
J: TRBJ1-2; V: TRBV28; size: few; D: TRBD1; DNA: TGTGCCAGCAGACAGGGGGCGGGCTATGGCTACACCTTC; CDR3: CASRQGAGYGYTF
J: TRBJ2-7; V: TRBV7-8; size: NA; D: NA; DNA: TGTGCCAGCAGCTTAAGGCCCAGCTCCTACGAGCAGTACTTC; CDR3: CASSLRPSSYEQYF
J: TRBJ2-7; V: TRBV15; size: few; D: TRBD2; DNA: TGTGCCACCAGGTCGGCTAGCGGGAGTTCGTACGAGCAGTACTTC; CDR3: CATRSASGSSYEQYF
J: TRBJ1-2; V: TRBV18; size: NA; D: TRBD1; DNA: TGTGCCAGCTCACCAATTTCCGGACAGGGGTTCAACTATGGCTACACCTTC; CDR3: CASSPISGQGFNYGYTF
J: TRBJ1-5; V: TRBV7-9; size: NA; D: NA; DNA: TGTGCCAGCAGCGCTAGCGGGGGAAATCAGCCCCAGCATTTT; CDR3: CASSASGGNQPQHF
J: TRBJ2-2; V: TRBV7-6; size: NA; D: NA; DNA: TGTGCCAGCAGCGGGCCGGTCTATCCGAACACCGGGGAGCTGTTTTTT; CDR3: CASSGPVYPNTGELFF
J: TRBJ2-7; V: TRBV6-5; size: NA; D: NA; DNA: TGTGCCAGCAGTTCCGGCCTCAGCCTTTACGAGCAGTACTTC; CDR3: CASSSGLSLYEQYF
J: TRBJ2-7; V: TRBV6-2/TRBV6-3; size: NA; D: TRBD1; DNA: TGTGCCAGCAGTTCGCTTAGGACAGGGAACGAGCAGTACTTC; CDR3: CASSSLRTGNEQYF
J: TRBJ2-5; V: TRBV7-2; size: NA; D: NA; DNA: TGTGCCAGCAGCTTCAACGGGGCGGCGGGAGAGACCCAGTACTTC; CDR3: CASSFNGAAGETQYF
J: TRBJ1-5; V: TRBV19; size: NA; D: NA; DNA: TGTGCCAGTAGTATTCAGGGAGGCAATCAGCCCCAGCATTTT; CDR3: CASSIQGGNQPQHF
J: TRBJ2-5; V: TRBV12-3/TRBV12-4; size: NA; D: TRBD1; DNA: TGTGCCAGCAGCCGTACAGGGGTCGGGTGGGAGACCCAGTACTTC; CDR3: CASSRTGVGWETQYF
J: TRBJ2-7; V: TRBV7-9; size: NA; D: TRBD2; DNA: TGTGCCAGCACCCGTCAAGGCGGGGGGGCGACTTATGGCGAGCAGTACTTC; CDR3: CASTRQGGGATYGEQYF